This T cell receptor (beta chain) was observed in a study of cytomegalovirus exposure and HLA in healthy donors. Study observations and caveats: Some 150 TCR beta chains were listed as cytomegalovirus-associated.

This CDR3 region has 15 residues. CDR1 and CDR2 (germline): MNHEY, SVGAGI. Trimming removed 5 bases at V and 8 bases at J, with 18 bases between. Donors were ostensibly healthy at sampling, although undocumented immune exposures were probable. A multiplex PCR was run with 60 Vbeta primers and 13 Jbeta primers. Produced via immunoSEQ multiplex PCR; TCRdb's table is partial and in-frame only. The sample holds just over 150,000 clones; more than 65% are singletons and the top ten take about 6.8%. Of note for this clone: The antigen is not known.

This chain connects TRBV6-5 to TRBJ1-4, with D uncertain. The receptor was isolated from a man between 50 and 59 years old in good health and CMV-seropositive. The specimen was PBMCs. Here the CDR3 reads CASSQVPGGGEKLFF. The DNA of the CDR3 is TGTGCCAGCAGTCAGGTCCCCGGAGGTGGGGAAAAACTGTTTTTT.